These 4 T cell receptor beta chains were all obtained from the same sample, sequenced in a study of blood T cells in healthy people across ages. Alongside a J-beta primer mix, a sample-barcoded 5' primer served in a second PCR lasting about 7 to 11 cycles. TCRdb re-derived calls from the 5' RACE reads in MiXCR, one entry per CDR3 protein. This sample has approximately 700,000 distinct CDR3 sequences, with roughly 32% found just once. Sequences were obtained from blood. The receptor set was obtained from a woman older than 75 in good health.

This clonotype was observed a few times. With a much larger clone just one base away, this may be a read error. The V gene is TRBV6-2 or TRBV6-3, the J gene TRBJ1-2, with D possibly matching TRBD1 (5 bases). The CDR3 runs to 14 residues. The germline gives CDR1 MNHEY, CDR2 SVGEGT. Trimming shortened V by 6 bases and J by 0 bases, and 11 bases separated the two germline ends. The CDR3 DNA reads TGTGCCAGCAGAAGGGGCGGAACTAACTATGGCTACACCTTC. Translated: CASRRGGTNYGYTF.

Remarks on this clonotype: A read error is possible here, since a much larger clone lies one base away. This chain links TRBV12-3 or TRBV12-4 with TRBJ2-1; 7 bases are a match to TRBD2. The tail of the sequence fits TRBJ2-7 better, so the J call may be wrong. This CDR3 spans 14 amino acids. The CDR3 spells CASSYGGTYNEQYF. CDR3 nucleotides: TGTGCCAGCAGTTACGGGGGGACTTACAATGAGCAGTACTTC.

This clonotype was recorded many times. The V and J genes are TRBV4-2 and TRBJ2-1; 11 nucleotides agree with TRBD2. V shed 3 bases and J 4 bases; nucleotides not matched to a gene: 2. CDR3 length: 15 residues. Germline assignment: CDR1 LGHNA and CDR2 YNFKEQ. This CDR3 is CASSQASGGYNEQFF. For the CDR3, the DNA is TGTGCCAGCAGCCAGGCTAGCGGGGGGTACAATGAGCAGTTCTTC.

The CDR3 coding sequence is TGTGCCAGCAGCCCGGGACAGGGTAAATCCTACAATGAGCAGTACTTC. Residues: CASSPGQGKSYNEQYF. The chain uses TRBV5-4 and TRBJ2-1, with TRBD1 matching 9 bases. The DNA end is more similar to TRBJ2-7, so the J call may be wrong. Germline CDR1 and CDR2: SGHNT and YYREEE (reference sequence). This CDR3 region has 16 residues.